The text below deals with one TCR beta chain. UMIs with a 6-nucleotide sample barcode were added by template switching. From its re-call of the 5' RACE reads, TCRdb lists each CDR3 protein once, without DNA. The sample table includes about 300,000 distinct CDR3 sequences. This sample was included in a study of monozygotic twins with inflammatory bowel disease. The TCR was taken from a human donor with ulcerative colitis or Crohn's disease, or a healthy co-twin of an affected twin (not recorded which). The sequencing sample was made of blood.

This chain's CDR3 is CASSSARIRTGNTEAFF. The chain joins TRBV7-8 to TRBJ1-1; TCRdb returns TRBD1, unconfirmable since there is no DNA. The CDR3 contains 17 residues. CDR1 SGHVS and CDR2 FQNEAQ come from the germline V gene.